This is a list of T cell receptor beta chains from one sample in a study of blood T cell repertoires in COVID-19. Assay: immunoSEQ multiplex PCR; the TCRdb copy retains only in-frame clones and omits some. Seen here are 150,000 to 200,000 clones, 88% observed once, and the top ten hold around 2.1%. Sequencing was carried out using peripheral blood. These receptors all stem from a man aged 45-65 years who had recovered from COVID-19. Both conserved end residues are part of each CDR3. Fields, in order: clone size, V gene, J gene, D gene, CDR3 protein, CDR3 DNA. A D gene is named only where the DNA matches it firmly. Not all rows give a size; the values are once, few, many and, for expanded clones, a class.

abundance: .; v_gene: TRBV11-2; j_gene: TRBJ1-2; d_gene: TRBD1; CDR3aa: CASSLDGQAYGYTF; CDR3nt: TGTGCCAGCAGCTTAGACGGACAGGCCTATGGCTACACCTTC
abundance: once; v_gene: TRBV5-5; j_gene: TRBJ1-1; d_gene: TRBD1; CDR3aa: CASSLVPGGFVMNTEAFF; CDR3nt: TGTGCCAGCAGCTTGGTCCCAGGGGGCTTTGTGATGAACACTGAAGCTTTCTTT
abundance: .; v_gene: TRBV14; j_gene: TRBJ1-1; d_gene: .; CDR3aa: CASSQVGGTEAFF; CDR3nt: TGTGCCAGCAGCCAAGTAGGGGGCACTGAAGCTTTCTTT
abundance: .; v_gene: TRBV6-1; j_gene: TRBJ1-2; d_gene: .; CDR3aa: CASSEAGHYGYTF; CDR3nt: TGTGCCAGCAGTGAAGCGGGCCACTATGGCTACACCTTC
abundance: .; v_gene: TRBV6-4; j_gene: TRBJ2-3; d_gene: TRBD1; CDR3aa: CASSARGTGGTDTQYF; CDR3nt: TGTGCCAGCAGTGCCCGGGGGACAGGGGGCACAGATACGCAGTATTTT
abundance: .; v_gene: TRBV5-8; j_gene: TRBJ1-2; d_gene: TRBD1; CDR3aa: CASRRTGEPYGYTF; CDR3nt: TGTGCCAGCAGACGGACAGGCGAACCCTATGGCTACACCTTC
abundance: once; v_gene: TRBV10-3; j_gene: TRBJ1-1; d_gene: TRBD1; CDR3aa: CAISRGGTGRSNTEAFF; CDR3nt: TGTGCCATCAGCCGGGGGGGGACAGGGAGGTCGAACACTGAAGCTTTCTTT
abundance: .; v_gene: TRBV18; j_gene: TRBJ2-7; d_gene: .; CDR3aa: CASSPQQGLSYEQYF; CDR3nt: TGTGCCAGCTCCCCTCAACAGGGCTTATCCTACGAGCAGTACTTC
abundance: .; v_gene: TRBV28; j_gene: TRBJ1-5; d_gene: .; CDR3aa: CASSFRQGGQPQHF; CDR3nt: TGTGCCAGCAGTTTCCGGCAGGGAGGGCAGCCCCAGCATTTT
abundance: .; v_gene: TRBV9; j_gene: TRBJ2-1; d_gene: TRBD1; CDR3aa: CASSVAPGGTSNEQFF; CDR3nt: TGTGCCAGCAGCGTAGCCCCAGGGGGAACATCCAATGAGCAGTTCTTC
abundance: .; v_gene: TRBV14; j_gene: TRBJ1-6; d_gene: TRBD1; CDR3aa: CASSSGQGVNSPLHF; CDR3nt: TGTGCCAGCAGCTCGGGACAGGGGGTTAATTCACCCCTCCACTTT
abundance: .; v_gene: TRBV4-3; j_gene: TRBJ1-6; d_gene: .; CDR3aa: CASSNRQSNSPLHF; CDR3nt: TGCGCCAGCAGCAACCGACAGAGTAATTCACCCCTCCACTTT
abundance: .; v_gene: TRBV9; j_gene: TRBJ1-6; d_gene: .; CDR3aa: CASSEQGNSPLHF; CDR3nt: TGTGCCAGCAGTGAACAGGGAAATTCACCCCTCCACTTT
abundance: .; v_gene: TRBV28; j_gene: TRBJ2-5; d_gene: TRBD1; CDR3aa: CASSFHPGQGKETQYF; CDR3nt: TGTGCCAGCAGTTTTCATCCGGGACAGGGAAAAGAGACCCAGTACTTC